These T cell receptor beta chains were read from a single sample in a study of identical twins. From the 5' RACE reads, TCRdb called clonotypes with MiXCR, one entry per CDR3 protein. The table includes about 520,000 distinct CDR3 sequences, roughly a fifth detected once. These data also formed part of another study, on T cells expressing NK-cell markers.

Sequences were obtained from CD4+ T cells sorted from blood. These receptors all stem from a young woman in good health. CDR3s include the opening cysteine and the closing phenylalanine or tryptophan. Each record gives: V gene, clone size, D gene, J gene, CDR3 DNA, CDR3 protein. A D gene is named only where the DNA matches it firmly. Only some rows state a clone size, as once, few, many or a class for expanded clones.

v_call: TRBV6-1; clone_size: NA; d_call: NA; j_call: TRBJ2-6; cdr3_nt: TGTGCCAGCAGTAGGACCGCCTCTGGGGCCAACGTCCTGACTTTC; cdr3_aa: CASSRTASGANVLTF
v_call: TRBV6-5; clone_size: NA; d_call: NA; j_call: TRBJ2-2; cdr3_nt: TGTGCCAGCAGTTACCAAGCTCGCCGGGCCGGGGAGCTGTTTTTT; cdr3_aa: CASSYQARRAGELFF
v_call: TRBV7-9; clone_size: NA; d_call: NA; j_call: TRBJ2-2; cdr3_nt: TGTGCCAGCAGCTTTGCTCGTTTCCGCACCGGGGAGCTGTTTTTT; cdr3_aa: CASSFARFRTGELFF
v_call: TRBV3-1; clone_size: few; d_call: TRBD2; j_call: TRBJ2-1; cdr3_nt: TGTGCCAGCAGTCTCCGAAGTCTAGCGGGAGAAGGTGCCAATGAGCAGTTCTTC; cdr3_aa: CASSLRSLAGEGANEQFF
v_call: TRBV9; clone_size: few; d_call: NA; j_call: TRBJ2-7; cdr3_nt: TGTGCCAGCAACCCGCAGGGCGAGCAGTACTTC; cdr3_aa: CASNPQGEQYF
v_call: TRBV25-1; clone_size: NA; d_call: NA; j_call: TRBJ2-7; cdr3_nt: TGTGCCAGCAGTGACCCAGGGTTGGAGGACTACGAGCAGTACTTC; cdr3_aa: CASSDPGLEDYEQYF
v_call: TRBV20-1; clone_size: many; d_call: TRBD2; j_call: TRBJ2-1; cdr3_nt: TGCAGTGCTAGCGGGAGGGCGAACTACAATGAGCAGTTCTTC; cdr3_aa: CSASGRANYNEQFF
v_call: TRBV20-1; clone_size: NA; d_call: NA; j_call: TRBJ2-1; cdr3_nt: TGCAGTGGGACGGGACACTCTCCGAGATCCTACAATGAGCAGTTCTTC; cdr3_aa: CSGTGHSPRSYNEQFF
v_call: TRBV20-1; clone_size: few; d_call: NA; j_call: TRBJ2-1; cdr3_nt: TGCAGTGCTAAGATCGGGGGCCCCCACAATGAGCAGTTCTTC; cdr3_aa: CSAKIGGPHNEQFF
v_call: TRBV5-1; clone_size: NA; d_call: NA; j_call: TRBJ2-5; cdr3_nt: TGCGCATCAGGACCGGGTAGCGGTAAAGAGACCCAGTACTTC; cdr3_aa: CASGPGSGKETQYF
v_call: TRBV12-3/TRBV12-4; clone_size: NA; d_call: NA; j_call: TRBJ2-1; cdr3_nt: TGTGCCAGCAGCTCCGGAACGACAGGTTACCACAATGAGCAGTTCTTC; cdr3_aa: CASSSGTTGYHNEQFF
v_call: TRBV29-1; clone_size: few; d_call: TRBD1; j_call: TRBJ1-6; cdr3_nt: TGCAGCGTTGTAGGCGACAGGGGGTTTTACTTCACCCTTAAACGTCTGTCACCCCTCCACTTT; cdr3_aa: CSVVGDRGFYFTLKRLSPLHF
v_call: TRBV29-1; clone_size: NA; d_call: NA; j_call: TRBJ2-1; cdr3_nt: TGCAGCGTTAGAAGTTATGCTAACTCCTACAATGAGCAGTTCTTC; cdr3_aa: CSVRSYANSYNEQFF
v_call: TRBV5-1; clone_size: NA; d_call: TRBD2; j_call: TRBJ2-1; cdr3_nt: TGCGCCAGCAGCTTGAGTAGCGGGAGCGCTTCCTACAATGAGCAGTTCTTC; cdr3_aa: CASSLSSGSASYNEQFF
v_call: TRBV29-1; clone_size: NA; d_call: TRBD2; j_call: TRBJ2-1; cdr3_nt: TGCAGCGTTGGACTAGCGGGGGGGATATACAATGAGCAGTTCTTC; cdr3_aa: CSVGLAGGIYNEQFF
v_call: TRBV25-1; clone_size: few; d_call: NA; j_call: TRBJ2-3; cdr3_nt: TGTGCCAGCAGTGAATCCAGCCCCGGGAATACGCAGTATTTT; cdr3_aa: CASSESSPGNTQYF
v_call: TRBV7-2; clone_size: NA; d_call: NA; j_call: TRBJ2-7; cdr3_nt: TGTGCCAGCAGTCAACGGGACGGAAGCTCCTACGAGCAGTACTTC; cdr3_aa: CASSQRDGSSYEQYF
v_call: TRBV9; clone_size: NA; d_call: NA; j_call: TRBJ2-1; cdr3_nt: TGTGCCAGCAGCGTCGGACGAGGAGGGTTGAGCAATGAGCAGTTCTTC; cdr3_aa: CASSVGRGGLSNEQFF
v_call: TRBV30; clone_size: few; d_call: TRBD2; j_call: TRBJ2-1; cdr3_nt: TGTGCCTGGAGCGAACTAGCGGACAATGAGCAGTTCTTC; cdr3_aa: CAWSELADNEQFF
v_call: TRBV25-1; clone_size: few; d_call: TRBD1; j_call: TRBJ1-2; cdr3_nt: TGTGCCAGCAGCGTCATTCCAGGGGGGAGCTACACCTTC; cdr3_aa: CASSVIPGGSYTF
v_call: TRBV12-3/TRBV12-4; clone_size: NA; d_call: TRBD1; j_call: TRBJ2-2; cdr3_nt: TGTGCCAGCAGAGAGACAGGGGTAAACGGGGAGCTGTTTTTT; cdr3_aa: CASRETGVNGELFF
v_call: TRBV9; clone_size: few; d_call: TRBD2; j_call: TRBJ2-1; cdr3_nt: TGTGCCAGCAGCGTAGTAGCGGGGTCAGGGAATGAGCAGTTCTTC; cdr3_aa: CASSVVAGSGNEQFF
v_call: TRBV6-1; clone_size: few; d_call: TRBD1; j_call: TRBJ2-3; cdr3_nt: TGTGCCAGCAGTGAAGGTGGGGACAGGGTGGATTTT; cdr3_aa: CASSEGGDRVDF
v_call: TRBV12-3/TRBV12-4; clone_size: NA; d_call: NA; j_call: TRBJ2-7; cdr3_nt: TGTGCCAGCAAAAAGGGGGTTGGACTCCCCGAGCAGTACTTC; cdr3_aa: CASKKGVGLPEQYF